The 9 T cell receptor beta chains below all came from one sample that was sequenced in a study of T-cell reconstitution after alpha-beta-depleted transplantation in children. Preparing the TCRbeta library involved the use of unique molecular identifiers. MiXCR was run by TCRdb on the PCR reads, yielding one entry per CDR3 protein. The sample shows 70,000 to 95,000 distinct CDR3 sequences, roughly 18% of them seen only once. The sequences come from PBMCs, mostly from graft donor cells, collected 360 days after TCRalphabeta/CD19-depleted stem cell transplant. The receptors stem from a male patient under 10 years old who had a stem cell transplant for acute lymphoblastic leukemia, so the T cells may come from the graft donor.

This clonotype occurred a few times. The J gene is TRBJ2-5, the V gene TRBV5-1; the D gene is possibly TRBD1 (7 bases). The CDR3 covers 14 residues. Germline V gene lookup returns CDR1 SGHRS and CDR2 YFSETQ. The ends were cut back, 2 bases at V and 5 bases at J, with 13 bases in the middle. The CDR3: CASSLGGGKETQYF. CDR3 in DNA: TGCGCCAGCAGCTTAGGAGGGGGCAAGGAGACCCAGTACTTC.

CDR3 amino acids: CASSYSTGLSGELFF. DNA of the CDR3: TGTGCCAGCAGTTACTCGACAGGGCTCTCCGGGGAGCTGTTTTTT. The chain joins TRBV6-5 to TRBJ2-2; 7 nucleotides line up with TRBD1. The ends lost 0 bases at V and 6 bases at J; junction bases unmatched: 4. This CDR3 contains 15 residues. Looked up from germline, CDR1 is MNHEY and CDR2 is SVGAGI.

This clonotype was seen a few times. The genes are TRBV25-1 and TRBJ2-2, with 13 positions matching TRBD2. The CDR3 is made up of 16 amino acids. Losses at the gene ends were 5 bases for V and 5 bases for J; bases not matched to a gene: 5. The V gene's germline CDR1 is MGHDK and CDR2 SYGVNS. The CDR3, as DNA: TGTGCCAGCAGTTCGACTAGCGGGAGGCGTACCGGGGAGCTGTTTTTT. Protein product: CASSSTSGRRTGELFF.

The table lists this clonotype with a few counts. This chain uses TRBV12-3 or TRBV12-4 with TRBJ2-4; D tentatively fits TRBD1 or TRBD2 (5 bases each). V lost 8 bases, J lost 3 bases, and 14 bases lay in between. The CDR3 loop spans 14 amino acids. In DNA, the CDR3 is TGTGCCAGCTCTGAGGGGAACGGCAAAAACATTCAGTACTTC. Encoded protein: CASSEGNGKNIQYF.

This clonotype was recorded a few times. V gene TRBV10-3 combines with J gene TRBJ1-6; the D gene is possibly TRBD1 (6 bases). The V gene's germline CDR1 is ENHRY and CDR2 SYGVKD. Trimming shortened V by 6 bases and J by 7 bases, and 7 bases separated the two germline ends. This CDR3 is built from 12 residues. CDR3 sequence reads: CAISQGNSPLHF. The CDR3 nucleotides read TGTGCCATCAGCCAGGGGAATTCACCCCTCCACTTT.

The genes are TRBV28 and TRBJ2-6, with TRBD1 as a possible D gene (5 bases). This CDR3 is 16 amino acids long. The V and J ends lost 2 bases and 13 bases respectively, with 21 bases between them. Per germline, CDR1 MDHEN and CDR2 SYDVKM. The CDR3 is CASSLPGQGSPLVLTF. CDR3 nucleotides: TGTGCCAGCAGTTTACCCGGACAAGGGTCCCCGTTGGTCCTGACTTTC.

V is TRBV10-3 and J is TRBJ2-1; D uncertain. Germline CDR1 and CDR2: ENHRY and SYGVKD. Trimming took off 2 bases at V and 5 bases at J, with 10 bases between the two ends. The CDR3 extends over 14 amino acids. The CDR3 region has the DNA TGTGCCATCAGTGAGAGGCACGGCAACAATGAGCAGTTCTTC. Its protein product is CAISERHGNNEQFF.

This clonotype occurred a few times. The chain is built from TRBV4-1 and TRBJ2-1, with D maybe TRBD1 (6 bases). The V and J ends lost 0 bases and 6 bases respectively, with 15 bases between them. CDR3 length: 16 residues. Germline CDR1 MGHRA, CDR2 YSYEKL. The CDR3 is CASSQDRQVSVNEQFF. Written as DNA, the CDR3 is TGCGCCAGCAGCCAAGATCGACAGGTCAGCGTCAATGAGCAGTTCTTC.

The chain links TRBV11-2 to TRBJ2-1; maybe TRBD2 (6 bases). This CDR3 region has 15 residues. Germline loops: CDR1 SGHAT, CDR2 FQNNGV. V was pared by 6 bases and J by 4 bases, with 16 bases between. CDR3 DNA: TGTGCCAGCAGGGAGGCGGGGTTAAAATACAATGAGCAGTTCTTC. Protein product: CASREAGLKYNEQFF. Variable domain in full (rest from reference TRBV11-2 and TRBJ2-1): EAGVAQSPRYKIIEKRQSVAFWCNPISGHATLYWYQQILGQGPKLLIQFQNNGVVDDSQLPKDRFSAERLKGVDSTLKIQPAKLEDSAVYLCASREAGLKYNEQFFGPGTRLTVL.